The 14 T cell receptor beta chains given below trace back to one sample, sequenced in a study of blood T cell repertoires in COVID-19. Method: immunoSEQ multiplex PCR; TCRdb's copy keeps in-frame clones and lacks some. In the table there are fewer than 250,000 clones, about nine tenths of which are singletons. The specimen sequenced was peripheral blood. The receptors stem from a woman aged 55-70 years with acute or convalescent COVID-19.

V gene TRBV19 combines with J gene TRBJ2-1, with 9 bases fitting TRBD2. V gave up 7 bases and J gave up 4 bases; unmatched junction bases: 2. Per germline, CDR1 LNHDA and CDR2 SQIVND (reference sequence). CDR3 length: 13 residues. CDR3 sequence: CASNLAGYNEQFF. CDR3 nucleotides: TGTGCCAGTAACCTAGCGGGGTACAATGAGCAGTTCTTC. Looking up the rest from reference TRBV19 and TRBJ2-1 gives the full variable domain: DGGITQSPKYLFRKEGQNVTLSCEQNLNHDAMYWYRQDPGQGLRLIYYSQIVNDFQKGDIAEGYSVSREKKESFPLTVTSAQKNPTAFYLCASNLAGYNEQFFGPGTRLTVL.

The chain uses TRBV6-6 and TRBJ2-5; D might be TRBD2 (6 bases). Germline values: CDR1 MNHNY, CDR2 SVGAGI (reference sequence). This CDR3 is 14 amino acids long. The V end lost 7 bases, the J end lost 3 bases, and 15 bases lay between the germline ends. This CDR3 reads CASMGPGAKETQYF. CDR3 DNA: TGTGCCAGCATGGGTCCGGGAGCGAAAGAGACCCAGTACTTC.

This clone was recorded only once. The rearrangement joins TRBV27 to TRBJ2-3; 14 bases map to TRBD2. V lost 6 bases and J lost 6; bases outside the gene matches: 5. The CDR3 length is 15 residues. In germline, CDR1 is MNHEY, CDR2 SMNVEV (reference sequence). CDR3 region: CASSLGLAGADTQYF. In DNA form, the CDR3 reads TGTGCCAGCAGCTTGGGACTAGCGGGGGCTGATACGCAGTATTTT.

This clone was seen just once. The gene calls are TRBV25-1 and TRBJ1-4; 9 bases match TRBD1. The length of the CDR3 is 14 residues. The germline CDR1 and CDR2 sequences are MGHDK and SYGVNS. Losses at the gene ends were 5 bases for V and 7 bases for J; bases not matched to a gene: 5. CDR3 region: CASSKQGAAEKLFF. The CDR3 DNA is TGTGCCAGCAGTAAACAGGGGGCGGCTGAAAAACTGTTTTTT.

The chain carries TRBV28 and TRBJ1-2, with unresolved D. Germline assignment: CDR1 MDHEN and CDR2 SYDVKM. CDR3 size: 12 residues. V dropped 6 bases and J dropped 7 bases, with 12 bases sitting between them. The chain's CDR3 is CASRRRAGGYTF. CDR3 bases: TGTGCCAGCAGGAGGAGGGCTGGTGGCTACACCTTC.

The V call is TRBV19, the J call TRBJ1-4, with unresolved D. CDR3 length: 13 residues. CDR1 is LNHDA, CDR2 SQIVND, per germline (reference sequence). The V end was cut by 1 base, the J end by 8 bases, with 8 bases between. In nucleotides, the CDR3 is TGTGCCAGTAGTATAGGAGGGCACGAAAAACTGTTTTTT. Translating gives CASSIGGHEKLFF.

The V call is TRBV6-2 or TRBV6-3, the J call TRBJ2-7, with 9 positions matching TRBD2. CDR3 size: 14 residues. Germline V gives CDR1 MNHEY, CDR2 SVGEGT. V was clipped by 2 bases and J by 5 bases; unmatched bases: 4. CDR3 protein: CASSYGGRADEQYF. For the CDR3, the DNA is TGTGCCAGCAGTTACGGCGGGAGGGCGGACGAGCAGTACTTC.

The chain couples TRBV19 to TRBJ1-5, with a weak D call TRBD1 (6 bases). Germline V lookup: CDR1 LNHDA, CDR2 SQIVND (reference sequence). The CDR3 is 15 residues long. V gave up 1 base and J gave up 4 bases, with 11 bases separating them. The CDR3 region is CASSIGGTRNQPQHF. The CDR3 nucleotides read TGTGCCAGTAGTATAGGGGGGACAAGAAATCAGCCCCAGCATTTT.

This sequence joins TRBV21-1 and TRBJ1-4; the table names TRBD1, a call not compared with the DNA. TRBV21-1 has pseudogene status. This CDR3 contains 15 residues. The CDR3 nucleotides are TGTGCCAGCAGCAAAGCGGGGGCAGCCGGTGAAAAACTGTTTTTT. Translating it yields CASSKAGAAGEKLFF.

The chain combines TRBV6-5 with TRBJ1-1; 10 nucleotides match TRBD1. Per germline, CDR1 MNHEY and CDR2 SVGAGI. The CDR3 is made up of 15 amino acids. Trimming took 5 bases from V and 1 from J; bases not matched to a gene: 4. The CDR3 DNA sequence: TGTGCCAGCAGTCGACAGGGGGCTCGGAACACTGAAGCTTTCTTT. Translation: CASSRQGARNTEAFF.

This rearrangement joins TRBV19 to TRBJ1-1, with D possibly matching TRBD1 (5 bases). This CDR3 contains 16 residues. V lost 4 bases, J lost 0 bases, and 15 bases lay in between. The germline V gene has CDR1 LNHDA and CDR2 SQIVND (reference sequence). The CDR3 coding sequence is TGTGCCAGTAGTAGGGGCAAGTCTGTCGTGAACACTGAAGCTTTCTTT. It translates to CASSRGKSVVNTEAFF.

A few counts support this clone. This same CDR3 is encoded by further DNA sequences in the sample. The CDR3 DNA follows: TGTGCCAGTAGTCCGACAGGGGGATCTGGAAACACCATATATTTT. Protein: CASSPTGGSGNTIYF. The chain recombines TRBV19 with TRBJ1-3, with TRBD1 matching over 9 bases. The J segment lost 1 base and the V segment lost 5 bases, leaving 3 bases of the junction unmatched. This CDR3 contains 15 residues. Germline CDR1 is LNHDA and CDR2 is SQIVND (reference sequence).

The chain uses TRBV28 and TRBJ1-4, with 10 bases matching TRBD1. Germline V CDR1 and CDR2: MDHEN, SYDVKM. The CDR3 is 16 amino acids. Trimming removed 6 bases from V and 5 bases from J; junction bases left unmatched: 9. The CDR3 spells CASSGSRTGGNEKLFF. For the CDR3, the DNA is TGTGCCAGCAGCGGATCGAGGACAGGGGGGAATGAAAAACTGTTTTTT. The full variable domain, completed using reference TRBV28 and TRBJ1-4, is DVKVTQSSRYLVKRTGEKVFLECVQDMDHENMFWYRQDPGLGLRLIYFSYDVKMKEKGDIPEGYSVSREKKERFSLILESASTNQTSMYLCASSGSRTGGNEKLFFGSGTQLSVL.

This clone showed up just once. The V and J genes are TRBV9 and TRBJ1-1; D call uncertain. Germline values: CDR1 SGDLS, CDR2 YYNGEE. V lost 0 bases to trimming and J lost 1 base, with 13 bases between them. This CDR3 contains 16 residues. The CDR3 DNA reads TGTGCCAGCAGCGTAGCCGTACTTGGTGAGAACACTGAAGCTTTCTTT. Protein sequence: CASSVAVLGENTEAFF. Using reference TRBV9 and TRBJ1-1 for the parts outside the CDR3, the full variable domain is DSGVTQTPKHLITATGQRVTLRCSPRSGDLSVYWYQQSLDQGLQFLIQYYNGEERAKGNILERFSAQQFPDLHSELNLSSLELGDSALYFCASSVAVLGENTEAFFGQGTRLTVV.